These 22 T cell receptor beta chains came from one sample sequenced in a study of cytomegalovirus exposure and HLA in healthy donors. PCR was performed using 60 Vbeta and 13 Jbeta primers. Method: immunoSEQ multiplex PCR; TCRdb's copy keeps in-frame clones and lacks some. The data show approximately 170,000 clones, over 70% seen once. Input material: PBMCs. These receptors came from a man aged 45-65 years in good health and CMV-seropositive.

The rearrangement joins TRBV28 to TRBJ2-4; 8 nucleotides match TRBD1. From germline, CDR1 is MDHEN and CDR2 SYDVKM. The trim removed 4 bases at V and 9 bases at J, leaving 5 bases unmatched. This CDR3 has 13 amino acids. Here the CDR3 DNA reads TGTGCCAGCAGTTCGACAGGGGTAACCATTCAGTACTTC. This encodes CASSSTGVTIQYF.

This sequence joins TRBV5-8 and TRBJ1-5, with D uncertain. The CDR3 has 14 amino acids. Germline V gene sequence: CDR1 SGHTS, CDR2 YDEGEE. Trimming stripped 2 bases from V and 7 bases from J, with 13 bases between. The CDR3 reads CASSLMRAGQPQHF. The CDR3 bases are TGTGCCAGCAGCTTAATGAGGGCTGGCCAGCCCCAGCATTTT.

The chain links TRBV6-1 to TRBJ1-4, with 7 bases aligning to TRBD1. V dropped 5 bases and J dropped 2; count of bases not matched to a gene: 5. Per germline, CDR1 MNHNS and CDR2 SASEGT. The CDR3 is 15 amino acids. The CDR3 spells CASSRTGATNEKLFF. As DNA, the CDR3 is TGTGCCAGCAGTCGGACAGGCGCTACTAATGAAAAACTGTTTTTT.

The chain combines TRBV18 with TRBJ2-1; the match to TRBD1 covers 8 bases. This CDR3 has 14 residues. With 4 bases clipped from V and 10 bases from J, the junction kept 9 bases outside the gene matches. Germline V gives CDR1 KGHSH, CDR2 LQKENI. The CDR3 DNA is TGTGCCAGCTCACGACAGGGGATCGGGGAGGAGCAGTTCTTC. Translated, it gives CASSRQGIGEEQFF.

The chain employs TRBV6-1 and TRBJ1-6; D gene ambiguous. Germline CDR1 MNHNS, CDR2 SASEGT. The ends were cut back, 7 bases at V and 8 bases at J, with 9 bases in the middle. The length of the CDR3 is 12 residues. The CDR3 nucleotides are TGTGCCAGCAAGACTGAACATTCACCCCTCCACTTT. Encoded protein: CASKTEHSPLHF.

The rearrangement uses TRBV6-5 and TRBJ2-2; TRBD1 aligns across 8 bases. There are 14 residues in the CDR3. Trimming at V came to 7 bases and at J to 6 bases, leaving 7 bases not matched to a gene. The germline CDR1 and CDR2 sequences are MNHEY and SVGAGI. CDR3 sequence (DNA): TGTGCCAGCACCCTGGACAGGGCCGCCGGGGAGCTGTTTTTT. It specifies CASTLDRAAGELFF.

CDR3 DNA: TGTGCCATCAGTGATACAGGGGGCGGCGAGCAGTACTTC. Encoded protein: CAISDTGGGEQYF. The chain recombines TRBV10-3 with TRBJ2-7; 9 nucleotides align to TRBD1. The CDR3 sequence is 13 residues long. Trimming at V came to 3 bases and at J to 6 bases, leaving 3 bases not matched to a gene. Germline V gene data show CDR1 as ENHRY and CDR2 as SYGVKD.

CDR3: CASRIAGGFQETQYF. The CDR3 coding sequence is TGTGCCAGCAGAATAGCGGGAGGGTTCCAAGAGACCCAGTACTTC. The chain is built from TRBV28 and TRBJ2-5; 11 nucleotides agree with TRBD2. In germline, CDR1 is MDHEN, CDR2 SYDVKM. V dropped 6 bases and J dropped 1; count of bases not matched to a gene: 4. CDR3 size: 15 residues. The variable domain in full, with the rest retrieved from reference TRBV28 and TRBJ2-5, is DVKVTQSSRYLVKRTGEKVFLECVQDMDHENMFWYRQDPGLGLRLIYFSYDVKMKEKGDIPEGYSVSREKKERFSLILESASTNQTSMYLCASRIAGGFQETQYFGPGTRLLVL.

The chain joins TRBV29-1 to TRBJ2-3; 9 bases align to TRBD2. This CDR3 contains 13 residues. Per germline, CDR1 SQVTM and CDR2 ANQGSEA. With 7 bases clipped from V and 4 bases from J, the junction kept 6 bases outside the gene matches. The CDR3 sequence: CSGGVAGADTQYF. Written as DNA, the CDR3 is TGCAGCGGGGGGGTAGCGGGGGCAGATACGCAGTATTTT.

The chain couples TRBV14 to TRBJ1-2; D call uncertain. Trimming removed 1 base at V and 6 bases at J, with 9 bases between. The CDR3 loop spans 13 amino acids. Germline CDR1 reads SGHDN; CDR2 reads FVKESK. CDR3 sequence: CASSQGQANGYTF. The DNA for the CDR3 is TGTGCCAGCAGCCAAGGGCAGGCCAATGGCTACACCTTC.

J is TRBJ1-4 and V is TRBV6-5; D is undetermined. Germline CDR1 MNHEY, CDR2 SVGAGI. The V end was cut by 0 bases, the J end by 8 bases, with 13 bases between. CDR3 length: 15 residues. CDR3 bases: TGTGCCAGCAGTTACTCCGGCAGGCTTCGCGAAAAACTGTTTTTT. Encoded protein: CASSYSGRLREKLFF.

The chain recombines TRBV6-1 with TRBJ1-6; D not certain. The CDR3 extends over 14 amino acids. The germline V gene has CDR1 MNHNS and CDR2 SASEGT. The ends were cut back, 5 bases at V and 8 bases at J, with 13 bases in the middle. Here the CDR3 DNA reads TGTGCCAGCAGTTTGCGGGGAGACGATTCACCCCTCCACTTT. It yields the protein CASSLRGDDSPLHF.

The chain couples TRBV11-3 to TRBJ2-3, with 10 bases identical to TRBD1. The trim removed 5 bases at V and 4 bases at J, leaving 9 bases unmatched. Germline CDR1 is SGHNT and CDR2 is YENEEA. The CDR3 spans 16 residues. The CDR3 coding sequence is TGTGCCAGCAGCGCCTCGTTTGGGACAGGGGCAGATACGCAGTATTTT. Its protein product is CASSASFGTGADTQYF. Full variable domain (remainder filled in from reference TRBV11-3 and TRBJ2-3): EAGVVQSPRYKIIEKKQPVAFWCNPISGHNTLYWYLQNLGQGPELLIRYENEEAVDDSQLPKDRFSAERLKGVDSTLKIQPAELGDSAVYLCASSASFGTGADTQYFGPGTRLTVL.

The V gene is TRBV5-7, the J gene TRBJ2-1, with 8 bases that match TRBD2. TRBV5-7 is reported as an ORF; its role is uncertain. Unmatched junction bases numbered 8, after V lost 1 base and J lost 5 bases. The CDR3 loop spans 16 amino acids. This chain's CDR3 is CASSLIRLAGHNEQFF. The CDR3 region has the DNA TGTGCCAGCAGCTTGATTCGGCTAGCGGGCCACAATGAGCAGTTCTTC.

The V gene is TRBV28, the J gene TRBJ2-7; the D gene is possibly TRBD2 (7 bases). The germline gives CDR1 MDHEN, CDR2 SYDVKM. The CDR3 has 14 residues. Trimming took 5 bases from V and 5 from J, leaving 16 bases between them. The CDR3 DNA reads TGTGCCAGCAGTGGGGGGGGCCCTCAGGACGAGCAGTACTTC. Amino acid sequence: CASSGGGPQDEQYF.

The chain carries TRBV18 and TRBJ2-7; TRBD1 might be the D (6 bases). V lost 3 bases, J lost 2 bases, and 8 bases lay in between. Germline CDR1 is KGHSH and CDR2 is LQKENI. This CDR3 is built from 13 residues. CDR3 sequence: CASSPGQTYEQYF. The DNA of the CDR3 is TGTGCCAGCTCACCCGGACAGACCTACGAGCAGTACTTC.

As for this clone: An end of the junction does not agree with germline; a read error may underlie this. Different DNA sequences within this sample yield the same CDR3. The chain couples TRBV6-6 to TRBJ1-5; 8 positions agree with TRBD1. The CDR3 is 14 residues long. Germline V CDR1 and CDR2: MNHNY, SVGAGI (reference sequence). The CDR3 region is CASDPGQGFQPQHF. The CDR3 nucleotides are TGTGCCAGCGATCCAGGACAGGGCTTTCAGCCCCAACATTTT.

This clone came up once. The junction departs from the called germline gene at one end, perhaps through a read error. The rearrangement joins TRBV7-7 to TRBJ2-5; no definite D call. Germline V lookup: CDR1 SSHAT, CDR2 FNYEAQ (reference sequence). The CDR3 is 13 residues long. The CDR3: CASSLRIQETQYF. The CDR3 DNA is TGTGCTAGCAGCTTACGTATCCAAGAGACCCAGTACTTC. Full variable domain (rest looked up from reference TRBV7-7 and TRBJ2-5): GAGVSQSPRYKVTKRGQDVTLRCDPISSHATLYWYQQALGQGPEFLTYFNYEAQPDKSGLPSDRFSAERPEGSISTLTIQRTEQRDSAMYRCASSLRIQETQYFGPGTRLLVL.

The genes are TRBV5-4 and TRBJ2-5; D is ambiguous. The germline V gene has CDR1 SGHNT and CDR2 YYREEE (reference sequence). The CDR3 has 14 residues. V lost 2 bases to trimming and J lost 2 bases, with 10 bases between them. The CDR3 here is CASSFRTEQETQYF. The DNA for the CDR3 is TGTGCCAGCAGCTTTAGAACAGAACAAGAGACCCAGTACTTC.

The DNA for the CDR3 is TGTGCCAGCAGCCTCCGGGACAGGGTCACCGGGGAGCTGTTTTTT. Protein sequence: CASSLRDRVTGELFF. The chain uses TRBV7-9 and TRBJ2-2; TRBD1 aligns across 9 bases. The CDR3 spans 15 residues. V was pared by 5 bases and J by 4 bases, with 5 bases of the junction left unmatched. Germline V lookup: CDR1 SEHNR, CDR2 FQNEAQ (reference sequence).

This clone was counted a single time. The germline gene is not matched at one end of the junction; a read error may be the cause. V is TRBV28 and J is TRBJ2-3; 7 bases fit TRBD1. Germline CDR1 and CDR2: MDHEN and SYDVKM. This CDR3 spans 15 amino acids. Written as DNA, the CDR3 is TGTGCCAGCAGCCGGACGGACAGGTTCACAGATACGCGGTATTTT. This encodes CASSRTDRFTDTRYF.

CDR3 loop: CASSRGTGAGEETQYF. Here the CDR3 DNA reads TGTGCCAGCAGCCGCGGGACCGGAGCCGGTGAGGAGACCCAGTACTTC. The chain employs TRBV7-3 and TRBJ2-5; tentatively, D is TRBD2 (6 bases). Trimming removed 5 bases from V and 5 bases from J, with 21 bases in between. The CDR3 is 16 amino acids. Germline CDR1 reads SGHTA; CDR2 reads FQGTGA.